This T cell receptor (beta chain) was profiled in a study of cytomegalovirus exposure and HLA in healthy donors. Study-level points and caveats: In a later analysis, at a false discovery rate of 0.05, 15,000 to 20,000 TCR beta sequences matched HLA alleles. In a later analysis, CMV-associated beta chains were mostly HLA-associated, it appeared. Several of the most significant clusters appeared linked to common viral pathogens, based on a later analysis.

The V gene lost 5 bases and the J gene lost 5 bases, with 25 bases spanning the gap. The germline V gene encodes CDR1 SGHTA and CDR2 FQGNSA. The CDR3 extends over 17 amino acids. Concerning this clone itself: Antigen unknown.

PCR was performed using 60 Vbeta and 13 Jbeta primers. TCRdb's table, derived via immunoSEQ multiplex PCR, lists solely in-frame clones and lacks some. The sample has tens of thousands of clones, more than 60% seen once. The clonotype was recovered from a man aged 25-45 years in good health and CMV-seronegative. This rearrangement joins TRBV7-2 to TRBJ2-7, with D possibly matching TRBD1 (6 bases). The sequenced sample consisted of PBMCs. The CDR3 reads CASSPPWGTSISDEQYF. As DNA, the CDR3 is TGTGCCAGCAGCCCACCCTGGGGGACAAGCATTTCGGACGAGCAGTACTTC.